Each of the 14 T cell receptor beta chains below was sequenced from the same sample in a study of early T cells in non-severe SARS-CoV-2 infection. TCRdb re-called the 5' RACE reads with MiXCR, one entry per CDR3 protein. The profile covers roughly 70,000 distinct CDR3 sequences, with 20% to 25% appearing a single time and more than 15% taken by the ten largest. This material consisted of whole blood, taken at baseline. These receptors were collected from an adult who was a healthcare worker with PCR-confirmed SARS-CoV-2 infection or an uninfected control (not recorded which).

This clonotype was seen only a few times. The chain uses TRBV24-1 and TRBJ1-2; D unclear. The V end lost 1 base, the J end lost 12 bases, and 17 bases lay between the germline ends. The CDR3 sequence is 14 residues long. CDR1 KGHDR and CDR2 SFDVKD come from the germline V gene. Here the CDR3 reads CATSDFGQVSCNTF. Here the CDR3 DNA reads TGTGCCACCAGTGATTTCGGCCAGGTGAGCTGTAACACCTTC.

This clonotype was recorded at least ten times. The chain combines TRBV7-9 with TRBJ2-1, with TRBD2 matching over 9 bases. CDR1 SEHNR and CDR2 FQNEAQ come from the germline V gene (reference sequence). V gave up 5 bases and J gave up 0 bases; unmatched junction bases: 14. The CDR3 is 19 amino acids. The CDR3 is CASSPRSRLAGASYNEQFF. CDR3 coding DNA: TGTGCCAGCAGCCCAAGATCCCGTTTAGCGGGGGCCTCCTACAATGAGCAGTTCTTC.

CDR3 sequence reads: CASSVLQGRNGYTF. The CDR3 DNA is TGTGCCAGCAGTGTTTTGCAGGGAAGGAATGGCTACACCTTC. This chain uses TRBV2 with TRBJ1-2; weak D call: TRBD1 (5 bases). The CDR3 has 14 residues. V shed 4 bases and J shed 6 bases, with 15 bases lying between them. Germline V gene lookup returns CDR1 SNHLY and CDR2 FYNNEI.

V and J are TRBV7-9 and TRBJ2-1, with D possibly being TRBD1 or TRBD2 (5 bases each). The V end lost 6 bases, the J end lost 2 bases, and 11 bases lay between the germline ends. The CDR3 sequence is 14 residues long. The germline gives CDR1 SEHNR, CDR2 FQNEAQ (reference sequence). The CDR3 DNA follows: TGTGCCAGCAGGTTAACGGGACCCTACAATGAGCAGTTCTTC. Encoded protein: CASRLTGPYNEQFF.

There are a few counts of this clonotype. V and J are TRBV11-2 and TRBJ2-6, with D tentatively TRBD1 (6 bases). Trimming removed 5 bases from V and 3 bases from J, with 20 bases in between. This CDR3 region has 18 residues. Per germline, CDR1 SGHAT and CDR2 FQNNGV. The CDR3 reads CASSPLQGAMIGANVLTF. The CDR3 nucleotides read TGTGCCAGCAGCCCTTTACAGGGAGCGATGATTGGGGCCAACGTCCTGACTTTC.

The chain links TRBV6-1 to TRBJ1-1, with a weak D call TRBD1 (6 bases). The CDR3 is 15 amino acids. Trimming removed 6 bases at V and 0 bases at J, with 14 bases between. Germline V lookup: CDR1 MNHNS, CDR2 SASEGT. CDR3 bases: TGTGCCAGCAGACAACAGGGACGGCTGAACACTGAAGCTTTCTTT. It codes for CASRQQGRLNTEAFF.

There are many counts of this clonotype. This chain links TRBV5-5 with TRBJ2-3; 13 positions agree with TRBD2. Trimming took 0 bases from V and 4 from J; bases not matched to a gene: 5. Germline V gives CDR1 SGHKS, CDR2 YYEKEE (reference sequence). The CDR3 is 17 residues long. The CDR3: CASSLAGLAGIADTQYF. CDR3 bases: TGTGCCAGCAGCTTGGCGGGACTAGCGGGGATCGCAGATACGCAGTATTTT.

This chain connects TRBV6-6 to TRBJ1-2; possible D gene TRBD1, 6 bases. The V gene lost 5 bases and the J gene lost 8 bases, with 15 bases spanning the gap. Germline CDR1 MNHNY, CDR2 SVGAGI (reference sequence). The CDR3 consists of 13 residues. The CDR3 loop reads CASSPGHAGGYTF. The CDR3 region has the DNA TGTGCCAGCAGTCCGGGACACGCTGGCGGCTACACCTTC.

Only a few counts were recorded for this clonotype. V is TRBV5-1 and J is TRBJ1-1; possibly TRBD1 for D (5 bases). CDR3 length: 13 residues. V was cut by 0 bases and J by 11 bases, with 14 bases left in between. Germline CDR1 SGHRS, CDR2 YFSETQ. The CDR3 DNA reads as TGCGCCAGCAGCTTGGCCCCGGAGTGGGACGCTTTCTTT. This sequence encodes CASSLAPEWDAFF. Drawing the rest from reference TRBV5-1 and TRBJ1-1, the complete variable domain is KAGVTQTPRYLIKTRGQQVTLSCSPISGHRSVSWYQQTPGQGLQFLFEYFSETQRNKGNFPGRFSGRQFSNSRSEMNVSTLELGDSALYLCASSLAPEWDAFFGQGTRLTVV.

This clonotype was seen a few times. CDR3 nucleotide sequence: TGTGCCAGCAGTTACCGGGCCGGGGAGGCCAATCAGCCCCAGCATTTT. It is translated as CASSYRAGEANQPQHF. The chain links TRBV6-6 to TRBJ1-5; D unresolved. Deletions cut 2 bases from V and 3 bases from J, with 14 bases between. This CDR3 is 16 amino acids long. CDR1 and CDR2 from the germline V gene are MNHNY and SVGAGI (reference sequence).

The rearrangement joins TRBV29-1 to TRBJ2-1, with 8 bases fitting TRBD2. The germline V gene encodes CDR1 SQVTM and CDR2 ANQGSEA. The J segment lost 4 bases and the V segment lost 7 bases, leaving 9 bases of the junction unmatched. This CDR3 is built from 14 residues. The CDR3, as DNA: TGCAGCGGTAGAATCGGGAGGGGATACAATGAGCAGTTCTTC. This codes for CSGRIGRGYNEQFF.

This clonotype was recorded a few times. This sequence joins TRBV3-1 and TRBJ2-2; tentative D call: TRBD2 (5 bases). The CDR3 is 15 amino acids. Germline V gene lookup returns CDR1 LGHDT and CDR2 YNNKEL (reference sequence). V was clipped by 4 bases and J by 5 bases, with 14 bases between them. The CDR3 loop is CASSRTDKRTGELFF. The DNA for the CDR3 is TGTGCCAGCAGCCGAACCGACAAGCGGACCGGGGAGCTGTTTTTT.

The chain has TRBV5-1 and TRBJ2-3; 11 bases map to TRBD2. Germline V CDR1 and CDR2: SGHRS, YFSETQ. With V trimmed by 4 bases and J by 4 bases, 11 bases remained unmatched. CDR3 length: 17 amino acids. The CDR3 is CASSPGLAARFADTQYF. The CDR3 DNA follows: TGCGCCAGCAGCCCGGGACTAGCGGCGAGATTCGCAGATACGCAGTATTTT.

This clonotype was picked up a small number of times. The rearrangement uses TRBV2 and TRBJ2-3; maybe TRBD1 (5 bases). The germline V gene has CDR1 SNHLY and CDR2 FYNNEI. V lost 1 base and J 2 bases, leaving 10 bases between the germline ends. The CDR3 runs to 15 residues. CDR3 loop: CASSEGTRFTDTQYF. CDR3 in DNA: TGTGCCAGCAGTGAAGGGACAAGATTCACAGATACGCAGTATTTT. Together with reference TRBV2 and TRBJ2-3, the CDR3 gives the full variable domain: EPEVTQTPSHQVTQMGQEVILRCVPISNHLYFYWYRQILGQKVEFLVSFYNNEISEKSEIFDDQFSVERPDGSNFTLKIRSTKLEDSAMYFCASSEGTRFTDTQYFGPGTRLTVL.